This entry lists 30 T cell receptor beta chains sequenced from one sample in a study of blood T cell repertoires in COVID-19. Profiled with immunoSEQ multiplex PCR; TCRdb holds only in-frame clones, not every one. The table includes 360,000 or so clones, 88% detected once. Sample: PBMCs or T cells enriched from blood (not recorded which). Receptors originate from a woman aged 30 to 39 who had been exposed to COVID-19.

V gene TRBV28 combines with J gene TRBJ2-7, with a tentative D call TRBD2 (5 bases). V lost 6 bases and J lost 6, with 21 bases in between. Germline V gives CDR1 MDHEN, CDR2 SYDVKM. This CDR3 is built from 15 residues. The CDR3 region is CASSRAGSSKGEQYF. CDR3 nucleotides: TGTGCCAGCAGCCGCGCGGGTTCTTCTAAGGGCGAGCAGTACTTC.

The chain links TRBV14 to TRBJ2-5; D may be TRBD2 (5 bases). This CDR3 is 15 amino acids long. Between the trimmed V and J ends, which lost 2 bases and 7 bases, there was a span of 17 bases. In germline, CDR1 is SGHDN, CDR2 FVKESK. CDR3 DNA sequence: TGTGCCAGCAGCCAACGGACTCCCCGATGGGGGACCCAGTACTTC. It encodes CASSQRTPRWGTQYF.

This chain connects TRBV19 to TRBJ1-6, with 8 bases lining up with TRBD1. V dropped 6 bases and J dropped 11; count of bases not matched to a gene: 3. This CDR3 has 12 amino acids. Germline CDR1 reads LNHDA; CDR2 reads SQIVND (reference sequence). CDR3 coding DNA: TGTGCCAGTAGGGACAGGGCGGCACCCCTCCACTTT. Translating gives CASRDRAAPLHF.

This clone was recorded a few times. The chain carries TRBV9 and TRBJ2-1, with 13 bases aligning to TRBD2. Trimming cost V 0 bases and J 6 bases; bases outside gene matches: 12. Looked up from germline, CDR1 is SGDLS and CDR2 is YYNGEE. CDR3 length: 19 residues. This CDR3 reads CASSVAPPGLAGTGNEQFF. The CDR3 DNA reads as TGTGCCAGCAGCGTAGCCCCCCCGGGACTAGCGGGAACGGGCAATGAGCAGTTCTTC.

The genes are TRBV6-5 and TRBJ2-7; D possibly corresponds to TRBD1 (5 bases). Deletions cut 8 bases from V and 3 bases from J, with 20 bases between. The CDR3 is 15 amino acids. Germline assignment: CDR1 MNHEY and CDR2 SVGAGI. CDR3 protein: CASDDRASQGYEQYF. In DNA, the CDR3 is TGTGCCAGCGACGACCGGGCCTCTCAGGGCTACGAGCAGTACTTC.

The rearrangement uses TRBV25-1 and TRBJ2-7, with 11 nucleotides matching TRBD2. The CDR3 totals 15 residues. Germline assignment: CDR1 MGHDK and CDR2 SYGVNS. The V gene end was trimmed by 1 base and the J gene end by 4 bases; junction bases not matched to a gene: 3. CDR3 nucleotide sequence: TGTGCCAGCAGTGAATTAACTAGCGGGAGTTACGAGCAGTACTTC. Its protein product is CASSELTSGSYEQYF.

V gene TRBV6-1 combines with J gene TRBJ2-7; tentatively, D is TRBD1 (5 bases). Trimming removed 2 bases from V and 2 bases from J, with 7 bases in between. CDR3 length: 13 amino acids. Germline V gene data show CDR1 as MNHNS and CDR2 as SASEGT. The CDR3 sequence: CASSERGPYEQYF. In DNA form, the CDR3 reads TGTGCCAGCAGTGAAAGGGGTCCCTACGAGCAGTACTTC.

J is TRBJ2-3 and V is TRBV27; TRBD2 aligns across 11 bases. Germline CDR1 and CDR2: MNHEY and SMNVEV (reference sequence). The CDR3 covers 18 residues. The junction had 10 bases not matched to a gene; V was cut back by 2 bases and J by 3 bases. The CDR3: CASSLIAGGLWGTDTQYF. The DNA of the CDR3 is TGTGCCAGCAGTTTAATAGCGGGAGGGCTCTGGGGGACAGATACGCAGTATTTT.

The V and J genes are TRBV15 and TRBJ1-2; D is uncertain. The ends were cut back, 3 bases at V and 3 bases at J, with 8 bases in the middle. Germline V gene lookup returns CDR1 LNHNV and CDR2 YYDKDF (reference sequence). CDR3 length equals 13 residues. The CDR3 sequence is CATSSQRDYGYTF. The CDR3 nucleotides read TGTGCCACCAGCAGCCAGCGGGACTATGGCTACACCTTC.

The V and J genes are TRBV28 and TRBJ2-7; D unresolved. The CDR3 consists of 14 residues. The germline V gene encodes CDR1 MDHEN and CDR2 SYDVKM. Trimming removed 3 bases from V and 2 bases from J, with 11 bases in between. The CDR3 nucleotides read TGTGCCAGCAGTTTCTCAAGACGGGCCTACGAGCAGTACTTC. This sequence encodes CASSFSRRAYEQYF.

V gene TRBV5-1 combines with J gene TRBJ1-2; D may be TRBD1 (5 bases). Germline V gives CDR1 SGHRS, CDR2 YFSETQ. The CDR3 spans 14 residues. The V end lost 5 bases, the J end lost 4 bases, and 15 bases lay between the germline ends. As DNA, the CDR3 is TGCGCCAGCAGAGGGGAGGTAGGCGTCTATGGCTACACCTTC. Encoded protein: CASRGEVGVYGYTF.

The J gene is TRBJ2-1, the V gene TRBV2, with 10 bases aligning to TRBD2. Germline lookup yields CDR1 SNHLY and CDR2 FYNNEI. The CDR3 extends over 13 amino acids. With V trimmed by 6 bases and J by 7 bases, 3 bases remained unmatched. This chain's CDR3 is CASRSSGSNEQFF. For the CDR3, the DNA is TGTGCCAGCAGGTCTAGCGGGAGTAATGAGCAGTTCTTC.

The gene calls are TRBV7-3 and TRBJ2-7; TRBD2 matches 8 bases. Losses at the gene ends were 5 bases for V and 6 bases for J; bases not matched to a gene: 6. Germline V lookup: CDR1 SGHTA, CDR2 FQGTGA. This CDR3 is built from 13 residues. CDR3 DNA sequence: TGTGCCAGCAGCCCCCCTGGGACTAGCGAGCAGTACTTC. This sequence encodes CASSPPGTSEQYF.

This chain's CDR3 is CASSSPPREQYF. CDR3 DNA: TGTGCCAGCAGTTCCCCCCCTAGGGAGCAGTACTTC. The V call is TRBV27, the J call TRBJ2-7; D gene unclear. Per the germline V gene, CDR1 is MNHEY and CDR2 is SMNVEV (reference sequence). Trimming left V 4 bases short and J 7 bases short, with 11 bases between. This CDR3 comprises 12 residues.

DNA of the CDR3: TGCGCCAGCAGCGGTAGCTCCTACAATGAGCAGTTCTTC. Its translation is CASSGSSYNEQFF. This chain joins TRBV10-1 and TRBJ2-1; D remains unclear. Trimming pared 6 bases from V and 0 bases from J, leaving 6 bases between. This CDR3 comprises 13 residues. Looked up from germline, CDR1 is WNHNN and CDR2 is SYGVQD (reference sequence).

This chain links TRBV5-1 with TRBJ2-5; possible D gene TRBD1, 5 bases. The germline V gene has CDR1 SGHRS and CDR2 YFSETQ. The length of the CDR3 is 14 residues. Trimming cost V 1 base and J 0 bases, with 7 bases left between them. CDR3 nucleotide sequence: TGCGCCAGCAGCTTGTACAGGAACCAAGAGACCCAGTACTTC. Protein product: CASSLYRNQETQYF. The variable domain in full, with the rest retrieved from reference TRBV5-1 and TRBJ2-5, is KAGVTQTPRYLIKTRGQQVTLSCSPISGHRSVSWYQQTPGQGLQFLFEYFSETQRNKGNFPGRFSGRQFSNSRSEMNVSTLELGDSALYLCASSLYRNQETQYFGPGTRLLVL.

The V call is TRBV29-1, the J call TRBJ1-5; 11 bases align to TRBD1. The CDR3 sequence is 14 residues long. V trimming: 7 bases; J trimming: 5 bases; junction bases outside the gene matches: 7. Looked up from germline, CDR1 is SQVTM and CDR2 is ANQGSEA. CDR3 nucleotides: TGCAGCGCTGGACAGGGGGCCCCCGATCAGCCCCAGCATTTT. It yields the protein CSAGQGAPDQPQHF.

The chain employs TRBV29-1 and TRBJ2-3; tentative D call: TRBD2 (6 bases). Germline V CDR1 and CDR2: SQVTM, ANQGSEA. The CDR3 has 14 amino acids. V lost 4 bases, J lost 6 bases, and 17 bases lay in between. DNA for the CDR3: TGCAGCGTTGGGTACGGGAGATCACGCGATACGCAGTATTTT. Its translation is CSVGYGRSRDTQYF.

V gene TRBV18 combines with J gene TRBJ1-1, with D tentatively TRBD1 (5 bases). CDR1 is KGHSH, CDR2 LQKENI, per germline. V lost 3 bases, J lost 3 bases, and 8 bases lay in between. The CDR3 is 13 residues long. CDR3 in DNA: TGTGCCAGCTCACCCCCGGGGGACACTGAAGCTTTCTTT. It codes for CASSPPGDTEAFF.

The chain carries TRBV24-1 and TRBJ2-1, with D possibly TRBD2 on 5 matching bases. Germline V gene data show CDR1 as KGHDR and CDR2 as SFDVKD. V was cut by 3 bases and J by 5 bases, with 25 bases left in between. The CDR3 sequence is 19 residues long. The CDR3: CATSDPRPSAGGSHNEQFF. CDR3 DNA sequence: TGTGCCACCAGTGATCCCCGCCCCTCTGCGGGTGGGTCACACAATGAGCAGTTCTTC.

V is TRBV2 and J is TRBJ1-2; tentatively, D is TRBD1 (5 bases). Trimming removed 6 bases from V and 2 bases from J, with 13 bases in between. The CDR3 totals 14 residues. From germline, CDR1 is SNHLY and CDR2 FYNNEI. Written as DNA, the CDR3 is TGTGCCAGCAGCGGACCAGGGTCAAACTATGGCTACACCTTC. As protein: CASSGPGSNYGYTF.

The chain has TRBV5-6 and TRBJ2-2, with 7 bases that match TRBD1. CDR3 length: 19 residues. J gave up 1 base and V 4 bases, and 16 bases lay outside the gene matches. The germline CDR1 and CDR2 sequences are SGHDT and YYEEEE. The CDR3 DNA follows: TGTGCCAGCAGCCTTCTGGGGGAGAGGGGGCCGGGGAACACCGGGGAGCTGTTTTTT. It yields the protein CASSLLGERGPGNTGELFF.

The chain is built from TRBV6-5 and TRBJ1-3; 8 bases match TRBD1. Germline CDR1 MNHEY, CDR2 SVGAGI. This CDR3 spans 15 amino acids. The V gene end was trimmed by 7 bases and the J gene end by 3 bases; junction bases not matched to a gene: 8. CDR3 in DNA: TGTGCCAGCACCCTTGGGACAGGTAGTGGAAACACCATATATTTT. This sequence encodes CASTLGTGSGNTIYF.

This clone was detected only once. The rearrangement joins TRBV30 to TRBJ1-2, with TRBD1 matching over 11 bases. V shed 4 bases and J 7 bases; nucleotides not matched to a gene: 5. CDR1 GTSNPN and CDR2 SVGIG come from the germline V gene (reference sequence). The CDR3 is 13 residues long. CDR3 loop: CAWKGTGGSGYTF. In nucleotides, the CDR3 is TGTGCCTGGAAAGGGACAGGGGGGTCTGGCTACACCTTC. Complete variable domain (other parts from reference TRBV30 and TRBJ1-2): SQTIHQWPATLVQPVGSPLSLECTVEGTSNPNLYWYRQAAGRGLQLLFYSVGIGQISSEVPQNLSASRPQDRQFILSSKKLLLSDSGFYLCAWKGTGGSGYTFGSGTRLTVV.

This CDR3 is CASRPGLNEKLFF. The CDR3 coding sequence is TGTGCCAGCAGACCGGGACTGAATGAAAAACTGTTTTTT. V and J are TRBV28 and TRBJ1-4; a possible D gene is TRBD1 (5 bases). V lost 6 bases and J 5 bases, leaving 10 bases between the germline ends. Germline assignment: CDR1 MDHEN and CDR2 SYDVKM. This CDR3 spans 13 amino acids.

The chain employs TRBV9 and TRBJ1-5, with D perhaps TRBD1 (6 bases). Trimming removed 3 bases at V and 0 bases at J, with 7 bases between. Germline lookup yields CDR1 SGDLS and CDR2 YYNGEE. The CDR3 is 14 residues long. CDR3 amino acids: CASSAGASNQPQHF. CDR3 coding DNA: TGTGCCAGCAGCGCAGGGGCTAGCAATCAGCCCCAGCATTTT. The full variable domain, rest sourced from reference TRBV9 and TRBJ1-5, is DSGVTQTPKHLITATGQRVTLRCSPRSGDLSVYWYQQSLDQGLQFLIQYYNGEERAKGNILERFSAQQFPDLHSELNLSSLELGDSALYFCASSAGASNQPQHFGDGTRLSIL.

This chain uses TRBV27 with TRBJ2-5; TRBD2 agrees at 9 bases. V shed 4 bases and J 5 bases; nucleotides not matched to a gene: 8. Germline CDR1 and CDR2: MNHEY and SMNVEV (reference sequence). The CDR3 covers 15 residues. For the CDR3, the DNA is TGTGCCAGCAGTTATGGAGCGGGAGGTCATGAGACCCAGTACTTC. As protein: CASSYGAGGHETQYF.

The gene calls are TRBV2 and TRBJ2-1; the D gene is possibly TRBD2 (6 bases). V lost 6 bases to trimming and J lost 5 bases, with 20 bases between them. Germline CDR1 is SNHLY and CDR2 is FYNNEI. The CDR3 covers 16 residues. The CDR3, as DNA: TGTGCCAGCAGCTCTAGGAGGGACTCCCCTCACAATGAGCAGTTCTTC. Its translation is CASSSRRDSPHNEQFF.

J is TRBJ1-1 and V is TRBV3-1 (or the pseudogene TRBV3-2); a weak D match, TRBD1 (6 bases). Germline CDR1 reads LGHDT; CDR2 reads YNNKEL (reference sequence). V shed 2 bases and J shed 4 bases, with 14 bases lying between them. This CDR3 spans 15 amino acids. CDR3 bases: TGTGCCAGCAGCCAAACCCCGGACAGTAGCACTGAAGCTTTCTTT. Its protein product is CASSQTPDSSTEAFF.

The rearrangement joins TRBV9 to TRBJ2-2; the D gene is possibly TRBD2 (6 bases). This CDR3 is built from 16 residues. Germline V CDR1 and CDR2: SGDLS, YYNGEE. The V and J ends lost 1 base and 0 bases respectively, with 10 bases between them. The CDR3 DNA is TGTGCCAGCAGCGTACAAGGACTACCGAACACCGGGGAGCTGTTTTTT. This codes for CASSVQGLPNTGELFF.